A single sample is the source of the 16 T cell receptor beta chains below, sequenced in a study of shared clonotypes between healthy human individuals. Assay used: immunoSEQ multiplex PCR; TCRdb lists only in-frame clones, some missing. The sample yields hundreds of thousands of clones, approximately 92% seen once. Naive CD8 cells lacked CD45RO and underwent positive selection for CCR7, leaving out terminally differentiated effector memory CD45RA+ cells. Sequenced sample: naive CD8+ T cells sorted from blood. Receptor source: a man aged 30 to 45 in good health.

The chain has TRBV15 and TRBJ2-1; TRBD1 aligns across 7 bases. The CDR3 loop spans 15 amino acids. The J segment lost 6 bases and the V segment lost 8 bases, leaving 13 bases of the junction unmatched. From germline, CDR1 is LNHNV and CDR2 YYDKDF (reference sequence). This CDR3 reads CATGDRTGWGNEQFF. Here the CDR3 DNA reads TGTGCCACCGGTGACAGGACAGGTTGGGGCAATGAGCAGTTCTTC.

The chain joins TRBV4-3 to TRBJ2-1, with D unresolved. Germline loops: CDR1 LGHNA, CDR2 YSLEER. V lost 4 bases and J 3 bases, leaving 13 bases between the germline ends. The CDR3 runs to 15 residues. The DNA of the CDR3 is TGCGCCAGCAGCCTCTTTAATGAGCTCTACAATGAGCAGTTCTTC. This codes for CASSLFNELYNEQFF.

The chain is built from TRBV5-6 and TRBJ1-4; D is uncertain. The CDR3 runs to 13 residues. Germline V lookup: CDR1 SGHDT, CDR2 YYEEEE. V dropped 0 bases and J dropped 1 base, with 1 base sitting between them. The CDR3 DNA follows: TGTGCCAGCAGCTTGGAAACTAATGAAAAACTGTTTTTT. Its protein product is CASSLETNEKLFF.

V is TRBV9 and J is TRBJ2-1, with 8 positions matching TRBD2. CDR1 and CDR2 (germline): SGDLS, YYNGEE. The V segment lost 4 bases and the J segment 6 bases; nucleotides outside the gene matches: 12. CDR3 length: 16 amino acids. CDR3: CASSTKIGTSPNEQFF. DNA of the CDR3: TGTGCCAGCAGCACTAAGATCGGGACTAGTCCCAATGAGCAGTTCTTC.

The J gene is TRBJ2-3, the V gene TRBV7-3, with TRBD1 as a possible D gene (6 bases). Trimming stripped 2 bases from V and 3 bases from J, with 12 bases between. Germline V lookup: CDR1 SGHTA, CDR2 FQGTGA. The CDR3 spans 15 residues. CDR3 sequence reads: CASSLGQRGTDTQYF. CDR3 nucleotide sequence: TGTGCCAGCAGCTTAGGTCAGAGGGGGACAGATACGCAGTATTTT.

This clone has more than one count but fewer than ten. The chain combines TRBV25-1 with TRBJ1-2; D remains unclear. Germline CDR1 MGHDK, CDR2 SYGVNS. The V end was cut by 2 bases, the J end by 8 bases, with 18 bases between. CDR3 size: 15 residues. The CDR3 DNA reads TGTGCCAGCAGTGAAACGAAATCGGGGTCAAACGGCTACACCTTC. Its protein is CASSETKSGSNGYTF.

The chain uses TRBV19 and TRBJ1-1; D ambiguous. Trimming cost V 3 bases and J 4 bases, with 9 bases left between them. CDR3 length: 13 residues. Per the germline V gene, CDR1 is LNHDA and CDR2 is SQIVND (reference sequence). CDR3 amino acids: CASSMPGSTEAFF. CDR3 nucleotides: TGTGCCAGTAGTATGCCGGGGAGCACTGAAGCTTTCTTT. Variable domain in full (rest from reference TRBV19 and TRBJ1-1): DGGITQSPKYLFRKEGQNVTLSCEQNLNHDAMYWYRQDPGQGLRLIYYSQIVNDFQKGDIAEGYSVSREKKESFPLTVTSAQKNPTAFYLCASSMPGSTEAFFGQGTRLTVV.

V usage is TRBV13 and J usage is TRBJ2-3, with TRBD2 matching 8 bases. The length of the CDR3 is 17 residues. Trimming cost V 1 base and J 1 base; bases outside gene matches: 7. Germline-derived CDR1 and CDR2 are PRHDT and FYEKMQ (reference sequence). The DNA of the CDR3 is TGTGCCAGCAGCTTAGCCGGGAGGGCCCAAGGCACAGATACGCAGTATTTT. This encodes CASSLAGRAQGTDTQYF.

The chain links TRBV5-1 to TRBJ1-2; D possibly corresponds to TRBD1 (5 bases). This CDR3 comprises 12 residues. Germline V gene lookup returns CDR1 SGHRS and CDR2 YFSETQ. V lost 4 bases and J 6 bases, leaving 10 bases between the germline ends. The CDR3 DNA follows: TGCGCCAGCAGCCCGGGGGGGGATGGCTACACCTTC. It specifies CASSPGGDGYTF.

The chain combines TRBV27 with TRBJ1-1; no firm D call. This CDR3 contains 14 residues. The germline CDR1 and CDR2 sequences are MNHEY and SMNVEV (reference sequence). Trimming removed 3 bases from V and 5 bases from J, with 13 bases in between. The CDR3 bases are TGTGCCAGCAGTTTTGGTGTCAGGAGGACTGAAGCTTTCTTT. This codes for CASSFGVRRTEAFF.

The J gene is TRBJ2-2, the V gene TRBV7-9; D is ambiguous. Germline-derived CDR1 and CDR2 are SEHNR and FQNEAQ (reference sequence). The CDR3 loop spans 12 amino acids. V lost 5 bases and J 7 bases, leaving 8 bases between the germline ends. The CDR3 region is CASSPSIGELFF. Here the CDR3 DNA reads TGTGCCAGCAGCCCAAGCATCGGGGAGCTGTTTTTT.

The chain is built from TRBV23-1 and TRBJ1-1, with a possible D match to TRBD1 (6 bases). TRBV23-1 is recorded as an ORF, its role being uncertain. The CDR3 loop spans 16 amino acids. Trimming removed 3 bases from V and 0 bases from J, with 14 bases in between. The CDR3 region is CASSQATGRMNTEAFF. Written as DNA, the CDR3 is TGCGCCAGCAGTCAGGCTACAGGGCGCATGAACACTGAAGCTTTCTTT.

This clone was seen more than once but under ten times. The same CDR3 can be traced to other DNA sequences in this sample. The chain employs TRBV2 and TRBJ2-7, with no clear D. V lost 3 bases and J 4 bases, leaving 4 bases between the germline ends. Germline V gene data show CDR1 as SNHLY and CDR2 as FYNNEI. The CDR3 loop spans 11 amino acids. DNA of the CDR3: TGTGCCAGCAGTGAGGGGTACGAGCAGTACTTC. Amino acid sequence: CASSEGYEQYF.

This clone has a single count. The chain recombines TRBV11-2 with TRBJ1-5; 7 nucleotides match TRBD1. This CDR3 contains 15 residues. V shed 5 bases, J shed 8 bases, and the junction held 12 bases outside the gene matches. Germline CDR1 is SGHAT and CDR2 is FQNNGV. CDR3 residues: CASSRTTGVLEPQHF. The CDR3 DNA sequence: TGTGCCAGCAGCAGAACAACAGGGGTTTTGGAGCCCCAGCATTTT.

The chain recombines TRBV27 with TRBJ2-5; D not certain. There are 11 residues in the CDR3. Trimming shortened V by 8 bases and J by 5 bases, and 9 bases separated the two germline ends. Germline V gives CDR1 MNHEY, CDR2 SMNVEV (reference sequence). The CDR3 nucleotides read TGTGCCAGCCCAATAGTGGAGACCCAGTACTTC. Protein sequence: CASPIVETQYF.

The chain uses TRBV27 and TRBJ2-7; D perhaps matches TRBD2 (5 bases). V lost 8 bases, J lost 2 bases, and 13 bases lay in between. This CDR3 has 13 amino acids. Germline CDR1 is MNHEY and CDR2 is SMNVEV (reference sequence). CDR3 sequence: CASSDQEAYEQYF. DNA of the CDR3: TGTGCCAGCTCGGACCAGGAGGCCTACGAGCAGTACTTC.